This paragraph covers one TCR beta chain sequence. These data are taken from a study of blood T cell repertoires in COVID-19. Study as a whole: Spain, Italy and the United States supplied samples that represented acute and convalescent COVID-19. PBMCs, B-cell-depleted T cells, or T cells provided the cDNA or gDNA that made up the material.

V was clipped by 0 bases and J by 0 bases, with 11 bases between them. CDR1 is LGHNA, CDR2 YSLEER, per germline. This CDR3 contains 16 residues. Per the original methods: For nucleated cells, counts were estimated from reference gene primer amplification. The table came from immunoSEQ multiplex PCR; TCRdb's copy has only in-frame clones and leaves some out. For V, J and clone size, that table is used; D and trimming come from the DNA. This table has around 250,000 clones, approximately 78% appearing once. The chain is built from TRBV4-3 and TRBJ1-1; D not certain. The receptor's source is a woman aged 18-30 years with acute or convalescent COVID-19. The sample was peripheral blood. The CDR3 reads CASSQDLTGMNTEAFF. CDR3 in DNA: TGCGCCAGCAGCCAAGACCTGACGGGGATGAACACTGAAGCTTTCTTT.